This T cell receptor (beta chain) comes out of a study of T cells in localized non-small cell lung cancer. Data came from immunoSEQ multiplex PCR; TCRdb stores just in-frame clones and leaves some out. The sample lists 45,000 to 70,000 clones, 86% occurring once. This CDR3 is 14 amino acids long. Trimming took 0 bases from V and 13 from J, leaving 15 bases between them. CDR1 is SGHVS and CDR2 is FQNEAQ in the germline V gene. This sequence joins TRBV7-8 and TRBJ1-4; D perhaps matches TRBD1 (6 bases). The sequence was collected from a woman aged 35 to 75 with stage I lung adenocarcinoma. Here the sequenced sample was peripheral blood, taken before any cancer treatment. In DNA form, the CDR3 reads TGTGCCAGCAGCTTAGCGCGAGAGACAGGAGGACTGTTTTTT. Amino acid sequence: CASSLARETGGLFF. Drawing the rest from reference TRBV7-8 and TRBJ1-4, the complete variable domain is GAGVSQSPRYKVAKRGQDVALRCDPISGHVSLFWYQQALGQGPEFLTYFQNEAQLDKSGLPSDRFFAERPEGSVSTLKIQRTQQEDSAVYLCASSLARETGGLFFGSGTQLSVL.